Described below is a single T cell receptor (beta chain) sequence and its context. The data stem from a study of cytomegalovirus exposure and HLA in healthy donors. The PCR ran on 60 Vbeta and 13 Jbeta primers. TCRdb's copy holds only in-frame clones and misses some; the assay was immunoSEQ multiplex PCR. The sample yields some 98,000 clones, over 65% seen once. Germline CDR1 reads MGHRA; CDR2 reads YSYEKL. Between the trimmed V and J ends, which lost 0 bases and 2 bases, there was a span of 11 bases. The CDR3 covers 17 residues. The V and J genes are TRBV4-1 and TRBJ1-6; TRBD1 is a possible D gene (6 bases). The source of this sequence is a human donor in good health. Sequencing input: PBMCs. The CDR3 DNA reads TGCGCCAGCAGCCAAGAATCAGGGGTGGCCTATAATTCACCCCTCCACTTT. Amino acid sequence: CASSQESGVAYNSPLHF.